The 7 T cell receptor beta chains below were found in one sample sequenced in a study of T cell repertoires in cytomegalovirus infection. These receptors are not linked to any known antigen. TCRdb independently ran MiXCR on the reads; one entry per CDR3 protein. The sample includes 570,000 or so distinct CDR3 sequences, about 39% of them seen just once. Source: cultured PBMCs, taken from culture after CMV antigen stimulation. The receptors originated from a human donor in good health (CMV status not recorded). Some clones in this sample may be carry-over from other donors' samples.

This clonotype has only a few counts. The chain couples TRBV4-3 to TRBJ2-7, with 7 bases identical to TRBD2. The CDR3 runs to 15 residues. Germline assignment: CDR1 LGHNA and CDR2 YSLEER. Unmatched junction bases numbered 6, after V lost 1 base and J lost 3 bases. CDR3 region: CASSQGLAEHYEQYF. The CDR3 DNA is TGCGCCAGCAGCCAAGGCCTAGCGGAACACTACGAGCAGTACTTC.

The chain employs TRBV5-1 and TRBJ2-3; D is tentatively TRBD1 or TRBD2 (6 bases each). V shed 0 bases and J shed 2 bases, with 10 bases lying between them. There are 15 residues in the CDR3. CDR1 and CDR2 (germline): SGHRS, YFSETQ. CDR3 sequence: CASSLEGEDTDTQYF. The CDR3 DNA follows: TGCGCCAGCAGCTTGGAGGGGGAGGACACAGATACGCAGTATTTT. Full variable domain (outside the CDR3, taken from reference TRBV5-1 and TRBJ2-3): KAGVTQTPRYLIKTRGQQVTLSCSPISGHRSVSWYQQTPGQGLQFLFEYFSETQRNKGNFPGRFSGRQFSNSRSEMNVSTLELGDSALYLCASSLEGEDTDTQYFGPGTRLTVL.

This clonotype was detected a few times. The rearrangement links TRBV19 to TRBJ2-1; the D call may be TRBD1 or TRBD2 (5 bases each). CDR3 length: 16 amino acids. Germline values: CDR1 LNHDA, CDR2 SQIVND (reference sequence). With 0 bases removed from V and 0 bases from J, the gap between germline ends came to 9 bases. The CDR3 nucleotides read TGTGCCAGTAGTATAGAACTAGGGGTCTCCTACAATGAGCAGTTCTTC. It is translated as CASSIELGVSYNEQFF.

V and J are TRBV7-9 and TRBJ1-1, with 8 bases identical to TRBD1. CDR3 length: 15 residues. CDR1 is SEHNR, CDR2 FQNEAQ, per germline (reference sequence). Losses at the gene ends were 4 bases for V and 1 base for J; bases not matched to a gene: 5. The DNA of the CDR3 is TGTGCCAGCAGCTCTTGGACAGGGAGGAACACTGAAGCTTTCTTT. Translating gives CASSSWTGRNTEAFF.

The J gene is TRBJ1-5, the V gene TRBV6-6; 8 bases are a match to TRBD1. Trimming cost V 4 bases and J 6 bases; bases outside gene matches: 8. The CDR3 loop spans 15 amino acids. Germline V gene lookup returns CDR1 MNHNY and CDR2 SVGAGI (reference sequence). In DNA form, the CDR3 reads TGTGCCAGCAGTTTAACAGGGGGTCGTGCTCAGCCCCAGCATTTT. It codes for CASSLTGGRAQPQHF.

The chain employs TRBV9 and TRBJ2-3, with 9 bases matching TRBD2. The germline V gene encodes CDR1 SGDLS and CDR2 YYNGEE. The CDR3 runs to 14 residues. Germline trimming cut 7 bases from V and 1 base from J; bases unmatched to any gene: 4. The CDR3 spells CASARTSGTDTQYF. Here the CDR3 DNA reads TGTGCCAGCGCCCGGACTAGCGGCACAGATACGCAGTATTTT. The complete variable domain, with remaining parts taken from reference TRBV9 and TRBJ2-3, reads DSGVTQTPKHLITATGQRVTLRCSPRSGDLSVYWYQQSLDQGLQFLIQYYNGEERAKGNILERFSAQQFPDLHSELNLSSLELGDSALYFCASARTSGTDTQYFGPGTRLTVL.

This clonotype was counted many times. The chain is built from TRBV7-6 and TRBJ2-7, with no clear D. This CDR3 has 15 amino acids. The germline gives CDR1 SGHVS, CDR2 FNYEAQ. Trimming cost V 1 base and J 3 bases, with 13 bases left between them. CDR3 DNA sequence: TGTGCCAGCAGCTTAGAAGGACCGCTCAACTACGAGCAGTACTTC. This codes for CASSLEGPLNYEQYF.